This T cell receptor (beta chain) came from a study of Ad26.COV2.S vaccination and SARS-CoV-2 variants. V dropped 5 bases and J dropped 12 bases, with 11 bases sitting between them. Germline lookup yields CDR1 PRHDT and CDR2 FYEKMQ (reference sequence). The CDR3 sequence is 11 residues long. Indicated treatment: roughly 19 received Ad26.COV2.S at low or high dose, single or two shots; about 5 received placebo; per-sample allocation not given. Samples analyzed were those drawn on day 63 after the first vaccine or placebo injection. Clones were read by immunoSEQ multiplex PCR, and TCRdb kept only the in-frame ones, dropping some. Of roughly 700,000 clones listed, roughly 90% were seen once; the top ten hold around 1.4%.

Sequencing used peripheral blood, obtained in a trial of Ad26.COV2.S vaccine versus placebo. The sequence was obtained from a person aged 18-60 years who received the Ad26.COV2.S COVID-19 vaccine or a placebo. J is TRBJ2-1 and V is TRBV13; D may be TRBD1 (6 bases). The CDR3 sequence is CASSRGTLQFF. The CDR3 DNA sequence: TGTGCCAGCAGCAGAGGGACATTGCAGTTCTTC.